These 13 T cell receptor beta chains share one sample of origin, sequenced in a study of long-term antiretroviral therapy in people with HIV. At survey level, the immunoSEQ assay was run in its v3.0 version. Sequencing used immunoSEQ multiplex PCR; TCRdb keeps in-frame clones, though not all of them. Among some 10,000 clones listed, roughly 90% were seen once. This material consisted of unsorted PBMCs, taken 0.2 years before starting antiretroviral therapy. The origin of the receptors is a woman in her thirties or forties with HIV.

J is TRBJ2-5 and V is TRBV27, with 14 nucleotides matching TRBD2. Matching the DNA end better, TRBJ2-7 makes the J call doubtful. In germline, CDR1 is MNHEY, CDR2 SMNVEV (reference sequence). The CDR3 extends over 18 amino acids. The CDR3 loop is CASIERGLAGARPYEQYF. The CDR3 region has the DNA TGTGCCAGCATCGAACGGGGACTAGCGGGGGCCAGACCCTACGAGCAGTACTTC.

The sample holds one count of this clone. The V and J genes are TRBV15 and TRBJ2-1; D is undetermined. V lost 4 bases to trimming and J lost 8 bases, with 15 bases between them. This CDR3 has 14 amino acids. Looked up from germline, CDR1 is LNHNV and CDR2 is YYDKDF (reference sequence). The CDR3 bases are TGTGCCACCAGCAACGGCCGTGGATATGATGAGCAGTTCTTC. It specifies CATSNGRGYDEQFF.

The genes are TRBV5-6 and TRBJ1-2; the D is unclear. The V gene's germline CDR1 is SGHDT and CDR2 YYEEEE. Trimming removed 0 bases from V and 4 bases from J, with 10 bases in between. This CDR3 spans 14 amino acids. This CDR3 reads CASSLVDGIYGYTF. The CDR3, as DNA: TGTGCCAGCAGCTTGGTTGACGGAATCTATGGCTACACCTTC. Full variable domain (missing parts from reference TRBV5-6 and TRBJ1-2): DAGVTQSPTHLIKTRGQQVTLRCSPKSGHDTVSWYQQALGQGPQFIFQYYEEEERQRGNFPDRFSGHQFPNYSSELNVNALLLGDSALYLCASSLVDGIYGYTFGSGTRLTVV.

Comment on this clone: The junction shows a germline mismatch at one end, possibly a read error. The chain recombines TRBV2 with TRBJ1-2; D perhaps matches TRBD1 (5 bases). Germline-derived CDR1 and CDR2 are SNHLY and FYNNEI. This CDR3 has 11 amino acids. CDR3 residues: CASSEAGASPF. The CDR3 DNA follows: TGTGCCAGCAGTGAAGCTGGGGCATCGCCCTTC.

This clone was observed a few times. The chain recombines TRBV19 with TRBJ1-2; D is uncertain. CDR1 is LNHDA, CDR2 SQIVND, per germline (reference sequence). Trimming took 3 bases from V and 4 from J, leaving 6 bases between them. The length of the CDR3 is 12 residues. This CDR3 reads CASSIQPYGYTF. The CDR3 DNA reads TGTGCCAGTAGTATTCAGCCCTATGGCTACACCTTC.

The rearrangement links TRBV5-1 to TRBJ1-4; 7 positions agree with TRBD1. The CDR3 sequence is 14 residues long. CDR1 SGHRS and CDR2 YFSETQ come from the germline V gene. The V segment lost 5 bases and the J segment 5 bases; nucleotides outside the gene matches: 6. The CDR3 nucleotides are TGCGCCAGCAGGGAAGGGGGCACGAATGAAAAACTGTTTTTT. It yields the protein CASREGGTNEKLFF. The whole variable domain, filled in from reference TRBV5-1 and TRBJ1-4, reads KAGVTQTPRYLIKTRGQQVTLSCSPISGHRSVSWYQQTPGQGLQFLFEYFSETQRNKGNFPGRFSGRQFSNSRSEMNVSTLELGDSALYLCASREGGTNEKLFFGSGTQLSVL.

The chain links TRBV6-6 to TRBJ1-3; D is uncertain. The germline gives CDR1 MNHNY, CDR2 SVGAGI (reference sequence). This CDR3 comprises 12 residues. V was pared by 8 bases and J by 4 bases, with 9 bases between. The CDR3 sequence: CASFTYGNTIYF. In nucleotides, the CDR3 is TGTGCCAGCTTCACGTACGGAAACACCATATATTTT.

The chain carries TRBV5-4 and TRBJ2-5, with 7 bases aligning to TRBD2. Trimming removed 5 bases from V and 4 bases from J; junction bases left unmatched: 11. The CDR3 length is 15 residues. Germline V lookup: CDR1 SGHNT, CDR2 YYREEE (reference sequence). In DNA, the CDR3 is TGTGCCAGCAGGCAGACTAGCTCCTCGAGAGAGACCCAGTACTTC. This encodes CASRQTSSSRETQYF.

This sequence joins TRBV6-5 and TRBJ2-5; D is unclear. The CDR3 consists of 14 residues. V lost 4 bases to trimming and J lost 0 bases, with 9 bases between them. The V gene's germline CDR1 is MNHEY and CDR2 SVGAGI. The CDR3, as DNA: TGTGCCAGCAGTTTAACTTGGTACCAAGAGACCCAGTACTTC. Translation: CASSLTWYQETQYF.

The rearrangement uses TRBV30 and TRBJ2-1, with TRBD2 as a possible D gene (7 bases). Germline assignment: CDR1 GTSNPN and CDR2 SVGIG (reference sequence). The CDR3 is 12 amino acids. The V and J ends lost 3 bases and 9 bases respectively, with 12 bases between them. The CDR3 region is CAWSGGPGEQFF. CDR3 nucleotide sequence: TGTGCCTGGAGCGGGGGGCCGGGTGAGCAGTTCTTC.

V usage is TRBV19 and J usage is TRBJ2-5; D gene uncertain. Germline lookup yields CDR1 LNHDA and CDR2 SQIVND (reference sequence). V gave up 4 bases and J gave up 0 bases, with 6 bases separating them. This CDR3 is 13 amino acids long. CDR3 region: CASSSRDQETQYF. The CDR3 nucleotides read TGTGCCAGTAGTAGCCGGGACCAAGAGACCCAGTACTTC.

The chain uses TRBV11-2 and TRBJ2-7, with 7 positions matching TRBD1. Per germline, CDR1 SGHAT and CDR2 FQNNGV. V dropped 3 bases and J dropped 10; count of bases not matched to a gene: 9. This CDR3 contains 13 residues. The CDR3 region has the DNA TGTGCCAGCAGCTTGGGACAGTCTCTAATTCAGTACTTC. Its protein is CASSLGQSLIQYF. The full variable domain, with the rest looked up from reference TRBV11-2 and TRBJ2-7, is EAGVAQSPRYKIIEKRQSVAFWCNPISGHATLYWYQQILGQGPKLLIQFQNNGVVDDSQLPKDRFSAERLKGVDSTLKIQPAKLEDSAVYLCASSLGQSLIQYFGPGTRLTVT.

V gene TRBV27 combines with J gene TRBJ2-5; TRBD2 matches 7 bases. CDR1 and CDR2 (germline): MNHEY, SMNVEV (reference sequence). The V segment lost 3 bases and the J segment 4 bases; nucleotides outside the gene matches: 2. The CDR3 is made up of 13 amino acids. CDR3 amino acids: CASSLGGAETQYF. The CDR3 DNA reads as TGTGCCAGCAGTTTGGGAGGGGCAGAGACCCAGTACTTC.